This TCR beta chain was captured in a study of CD8+ T cells in alopecia areata. Treatment specified: oral pan-JAK inhibitor, 5-10 mg twice daily. Germline V CDR1 and CDR2: SGHNT, YYREEE (reference sequence). The CDR3 length is 17 residues. The V segment lost 2 bases and the J segment 5 bases; nucleotides outside the gene matches: 8. RNA was extracted and reverse transcribed into cDNA as the sequencing template. The protocol was immunoSEQ multiplex PCR, while the TCRdb copy is restricted to in-frame clones and leaves out a portion. The data show about 180,000 clones, 50% to 75% seen once. The specimen was CD4+ T cells sorted from blood, collected at approximately week 60, from a patient treated with tofacitinib. The genes are TRBV5-4 and TRBJ1-6; 9 bases agree with TRBD1. This sequence originates from a human donor with alopecia areata. This chain's CDR3 is CASSLFWTGVDNSPLHF. CDR3 nucleotides: TGTGCCAGCAGCTTATTCTGGACAGGGGTTGATAATTCACCCCTCCACTTT. The variable domain in full, completed from reference TRBV5-4 and TRBJ1-6, reads ETGVTQSPTHLIKTRGQQVTLRCSSQSGHNTVSWYQQALGQGPQFIFQYYREEENGRGNFPPRFSGLQFPNYSSELNVNALELDDSALYLCASSLFWTGVDNSPLHFGNGTRLTVT.